These 5 T cell receptor beta chains came from one sample sequenced in a study of early T cells in non-severe SARS-CoV-2 infection. TCRdb used MiXCR to reprocess the 5' RACE reads, holding one entry per CDR3 protein. The sample lists about 72,000 distinct CDR3 sequences; about 9.4% were seen once. The material was whole blood, obtained at baseline. Receptors originate from an adult who was a healthcare worker with PCR-confirmed SARS-CoV-2 infection or an uninfected control (not recorded which).

The genes are TRBV12-3 or TRBV12-4 and TRBJ1-2, with TRBD1 as a possible D gene (5 bases). The CDR3 loop spans 15 amino acids. V was pared by 5 bases and J by 4 bases, with 17 bases between. The CDR3 region has the DNA TGTGCCAGCAGTGCTGCTCGCAGGGTCGTCTATGGCTACACCTTC. Translation gives CASSAARRVVYGYTF.

This clonotype was detected only a few times. CDR3: CATAQGRDQPQHF. CDR3 nucleotide sequence: TGTGCCACTGCACAGGGTCGGGATCAGCCCCAGCATTTT. J is TRBJ1-5 and V is TRBV19, with D perhaps matching TRBD1 (6 bases). This CDR3 contains 13 residues. The germline V and J ends were trimmed by 10 bases and 5 bases, with 15 bases remaining between them. CDR1 and CDR2 (germline): LNHDA, SQIVND (reference sequence).

The chain recombines TRBV6-5 with TRBJ1-1; D is unresolved. The V gene lost 2 bases and the J gene lost 1 base, with 11 bases spanning the gap. The CDR3 runs 15 residues. Germline assignment: CDR1 MNHEY and CDR2 SVGAGI. In nucleotides, the CDR3 is TGTGCCAGCAGTTACACTACAGTGGGGAACACTGAAGCTTTCTTT. It translates to CASSYTTVGNTEAFF.

This clonotype showed up just a few times. This chain links TRBV29-1 with TRBJ2-7; 7 nucleotides match TRBD2. This CDR3 is 11 amino acids long. The junction had 3 bases not matched to a gene; V was cut back by 2 bases and J by 8 bases. Germline CDR1 SQVTM, CDR2 ANQGSEA. CDR3 region: CSVERGEQQYF. CDR3 bases: TGCAGCGTTGAACGGGGGGAGCAGCAGTACTTC.

This sequence joins TRBV12-5 and TRBJ2-1, with D possibly matching TRBD1 (5 bases). Germline V gene data show CDR1 as LGHNT and CDR2 as FRNRAP. Trimming removed 6 bases from V and 14 bases from J, with 17 bases in between. The CDR3 runs 12 residues. DNA for the CDR3: TGTGCTAGTGGCCGGAACGACAGAGTGGAGTTCTTC. This gives the protein CASGRNDRVEFF.